This TCR beta chain came from a study of response to subunit inactivated influenza vaccine. MiXCR was run by TCRdb on the RT-PCR reads, yielding one entry per CDR3 protein. Here the sample spans roughly 570,000 distinct CDR3 sequences, 14% being singletons. The length of the CDR3 is 15 residues. The V and J ends lost 3 bases and 6 bases respectively, with 17 bases between them. Germline V gene data show CDR1 as SGHRS and CDR2 as YFSETQ. Specimen: PBMCs from blood, collected approximately 12 days after vaccination. This TCR came from a man aged 50 to 60 who received an inactivated influenza vaccine. The chain links TRBV5-1 to TRBJ2-3; D might be TRBD1 or TRBD2, each matching 5 bases. CDR3 sequence: CASSWSPNEGDTQYF. CDR3 nucleotide sequence: TGCGCCAGCAGCTGGTCCCCGAACGAGGGGGATACGCAGTATTTT.